This T cell receptor (beta chain) came from a study of vaccination and CD4 T cells after COVID-19. Germline V CDR1 and CDR2: SGHTA, FQGTGA. The CDR3 runs to 13 residues. Trimming cost V 3 bases and J 1 base, with 6 bases left between them. Worth noting for this clonotype: As yet, its antigen is unknown.

Stated treatment: approximately nine-day PBMC culture with coronavirus spike peptide pools or control peptides (ViraFEST assay). Ahead of the COVID-19 pandemic (2011-2018), the CD4+ T cells of the unexposed donor were collected. Cultured CD4+ T-cell DNA underwent Oncomine TCR Beta short-read sequencing. Scientists extracted genomic DNA from CD4+ T cells grown in culture. TCRdb re-derived calls from the PCR reads in MiXCR, one entry per CDR3 protein. The sample includes 10,000 or so distinct CDR3 sequences, approximately 35% seen only once; the top ten take about 20%. This sequence joins TRBV7-3 and TRBJ2-5; tentatively, D is TRBD1 or TRBD2 (5 bases each). The sequence derives from a human donor in good health. Sequencing was done on a sample of CD4+ T cells from blood, cultured in vitro. The CDR3 reads CASSFGAQETQYF. The CDR3 bases are TGTGCCAGCAGCTTCGGGGCCCAAGAGACCCAGTACTTC. Variable domain in full (rest from reference TRBV7-3 and TRBJ2-5): GAGVSQTPSNKVTEKGKYVELRCDPISGHTALYWYRQSLGQGPEFLIYFQGTGAADDSGLPNDRFFAVRPEGSVSTLKIQRTERGDSAVYLCASSFGAQETQYFGPGTRLLVL.